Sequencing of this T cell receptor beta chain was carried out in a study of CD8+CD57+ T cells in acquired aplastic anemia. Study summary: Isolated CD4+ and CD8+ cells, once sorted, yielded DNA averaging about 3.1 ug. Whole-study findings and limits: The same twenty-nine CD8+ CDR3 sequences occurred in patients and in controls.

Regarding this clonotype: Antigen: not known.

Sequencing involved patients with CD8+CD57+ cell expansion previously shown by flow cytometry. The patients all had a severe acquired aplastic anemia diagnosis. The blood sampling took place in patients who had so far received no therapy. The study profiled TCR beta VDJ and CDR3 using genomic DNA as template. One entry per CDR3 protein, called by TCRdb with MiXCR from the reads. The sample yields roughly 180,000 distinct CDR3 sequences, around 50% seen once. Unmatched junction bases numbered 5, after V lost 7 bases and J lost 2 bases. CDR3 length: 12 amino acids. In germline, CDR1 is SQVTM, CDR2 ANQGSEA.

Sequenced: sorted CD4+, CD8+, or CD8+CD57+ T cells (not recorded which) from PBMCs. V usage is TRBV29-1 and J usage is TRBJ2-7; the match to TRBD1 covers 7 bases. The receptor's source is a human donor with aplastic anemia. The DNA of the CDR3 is TGCAGCGCCCAGGACAGGCCCTACGAGCAGTACTTC. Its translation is CSAQDRPYEQYF.